A single sample gave rise to the 19 T cell receptor beta chains below, sequenced in a study of sequential checkpoint blockade in melanoma. Treatment of the sample: randomized to nivolumab then ipilimumab (arm A) or the reverse (arm B). Sequencing used immunoSEQ multiplex PCR; TCRdb keeps in-frame clones, though not all of them. The sample lists 40,000 or so clones; more than 80% were seen once. The material was CD8+ T cells sorted from blood (inferred from file names), obtained from a patient given nivolumab and ipilimumab in sequence. All receptors come from a human donor with melanoma.

The V gene is TRBV19, the J gene TRBJ1-1; D is unclear. The CDR3 length is 14 residues. Germline V lookup: CDR1 LNHDA, CDR2 SQIVND (reference sequence). Deletions cut 7 bases from V and 2 bases from J, with 14 bases between. In DNA form, the CDR3 reads TGTGCCAGTATCACCCCGGGGTTAAACACTGAAGCTTTCTTT. The encoded protein is CASITPGLNTEAFF.

V and J are TRBV10-1 and TRBJ2-1, with 11 bases identical to TRBD2. The CDR3 spans 14 residues. Germline lookup yields CDR1 WNHNN and CDR2 SYGVQD (reference sequence). V was clipped by 4 bases and J by 10 bases; unmatched bases: 6. DNA for the CDR3: TGCGCCAGCAGTGGCTCGACTAGCGGGAACGAGCAGTTCTTC. It encodes CASSGSTSGNEQFF.

The rearrangement links TRBV12-5 to TRBJ1-2, with a weak D call TRBD1 (6 bases). Per the germline V gene, CDR1 is LGHNT and CDR2 is FRNRAP. V was trimmed by 6 bases and J by 4 bases, leaving 18 bases between them. This CDR3 contains 15 residues. DNA for the CDR3: TGTGCTAGTGGCCCGACAGGTTCCCCGGTCTATGGCTACACCTTC. It encodes CASGPTGSPVYGYTF.

The chain employs TRBV7-9 and TRBJ2-3; 8 bases are a match to TRBD1. With V trimmed by 3 bases and J by 0 bases, 11 bases remained unmatched. The CDR3 is 18 amino acids. Germline-derived CDR1 and CDR2 are SEHNR and FQNEAQ (reference sequence). CDR3: CASSLWAGGSPSTDTQYF. As DNA, the CDR3 is TGTGCCAGCAGCTTGTGGGCAGGGGGCTCGCCTAGCACAGATACGCAGTATTTT.

The chain couples TRBV28 to TRBJ2-7; 8 positions match TRBD2. Trimming took 3 bases from V and 0 from J; bases not matched to a gene: 10. Germline V gives CDR1 MDHEN, CDR2 SYDVKM. The CDR3 consists of 17 residues. The CDR3 loop is CASSLVQRESSSYEQYF. CDR3 nucleotide sequence: TGTGCCAGCAGTTTGGTCCAGCGGGAGTCGAGCTCCTACGAGCAGTACTTC.

J is TRBJ1-5 and V is TRBV13; 9 bases match TRBD1. V dropped 5 bases and J dropped 4; count of bases not matched to a gene: 9. In germline, CDR1 is PRHDT, CDR2 FYEKMQ (reference sequence). The CDR3 length is 16 residues. CDR3 amino acids: CASSQAGTGINQPQHF. CDR3 sequence (DNA): TGTGCCAGCAGCCAGGCCGGGACAGGGATTAATCAGCCCCAGCATTTT.

The rearrangement joins TRBV6-4 to TRBJ2-3, with 7 positions matching TRBD2. The CDR3 is made up of 14 amino acids. V shed 4 bases and J 7 bases; nucleotides not matched to a gene: 8. Germline V lookup: CDR1 MRHNA, CDR2 SNTAGT. CDR3 residues: CASSVGLEPNTQYF. In nucleotides, the CDR3 is TGTGCCAGCAGTGTCGGACTAGAACCTAATACGCAGTATTTT.

The rearrangement joins TRBV28 to TRBJ2-2; D remains unclear. The germline V and J ends were trimmed by 5 bases and 5 bases, with 6 bases remaining between them. This CDR3 has 12 residues. The germline CDR1 and CDR2 sequences are MDHEN and SYDVKM. CDR3 coding DNA: TGTGCCAGCAGTCCCGGTACCGGGGAGCTGTTTTTT. Encoded protein: CASSPGTGELFF.

The rearrangement joins TRBV6-7 to TRBJ1-5, with a tentative D call TRBD1 (6 bases). TRBV6-7 is classed as an ORF, of uncertain function. The CDR3 loop spans 19 amino acids. Trimming took 1 base from V and 3 from J, leaving 22 bases between them. The CDR3 protein is CASSYLALAGERVNQPQHF. CDR3 coding DNA: TGTGCCAGCAGTTACTTAGCGCTCGCAGGGGAGAGGGTCAATCAGCCCCAGCATTTT.

The V and J genes are TRBV11-3 and TRBJ1-1, with D hard to call. Germline-derived CDR1 and CDR2 are SGHNT and YENEEA. The germline V and J ends were trimmed by 1 base and 0 bases, with 6 bases remaining between them. This CDR3 is 14 amino acids long. CDR3 sequence reads: CASSLGGLNTEAFF. The CDR3, as DNA: TGTGCCAGCAGCTTAGGAGGGTTGAACACTGAAGCTTTCTTT.

This clone was seen a handful of times. The V call is TRBV19, the J call TRBJ1-5; a possible D gene is TRBD1 (6 bases). There are 13 residues in the CDR3. The germline gives CDR1 LNHDA, CDR2 SQIVND (reference sequence). V lost 10 bases and J 1 base, leaving 11 bases between the germline ends. Written as DNA, the CDR3 is TGTGCCATAGATCAGGGGAGCAATCAGCCCCAGCATTTT. Its translation: CAIDQGSNQPQHF.

The gene calls are TRBV19 and TRBJ2-1; no firm D call. Germline-derived CDR1 and CDR2 are LNHDA and SQIVND (reference sequence). The V and J ends lost 1 base and 7 bases respectively, with 14 bases between them. This CDR3 has 15 residues. CDR3 loop: CASSIGPSAFNEQFF. The CDR3 DNA reads TGTGCCAGTAGTATAGGTCCCTCAGCGTTTAATGAGCAGTTCTTC.

This clone was recorded once. The gene calls are TRBV11-2 and TRBJ2-7; 12 positions match TRBD2. The CDR3 totals 16 residues. After removal of 1 base from V and 4 bases from J, the junction contained 5 bases not matched to a gene. CDR1 is SGHAT, CDR2 FQNNGV, per germline. In DNA, the CDR3 is TGTGCCAGCAGCTTAGTGACTAGCGGGAGTAAGTACGAGCAGTACGTC. It translates to CASSLVTSGSKYEQYV.

The genes are TRBV19 and TRBJ1-5; D gene ambiguous. The CDR3 totals 16 residues. Between the trimmed V and J ends, which lost 3 bases and 0 bases, there was a span of 12 bases. Germline CDR1 LNHDA, CDR2 SQIVND (reference sequence). CDR3 protein: CASSIPSGYSNQPQHF. The CDR3, as DNA: TGTGCCAGTAGTATCCCATCGGGGTATAGCAATCAGCCCCAGCATTTT.

This clone was observed a single time. The gene calls are TRBV12-1 and TRBJ2-4; the DNA was not compared with TRBD1, the D call given in the table. TRBV12-1 is noted as a pseudogene. There are 16 residues in the CDR3. Here the CDR3 reads CASSFVGQIAKNIQYF. The DNA of the CDR3 is TGTGCCAGCAGCTTTGTGGGACAGATAGCCAAAAACATTCAGTACTTC.

The chain couples TRBV6-5 to TRBJ2-5, with 9 bases matching TRBD1. Germline lookup yields CDR1 MNHEY and CDR2 SVGAGI. CDR3 length equals 15 residues. V was clipped by 0 bases and J by 4 bases; unmatched bases: 3. CDR3 in amino acids: CASSYSGQGTETQYF. As DNA, the CDR3 is TGTGCCAGCAGTTACTCCGGACAGGGGACAGAGACCCAGTACTTC.

The DNA of the CDR3 is TGTGCCAGCAGTCCCGAGAACCTGGAGGGCTACACCTTC. Translating it yields CASSPENLEGYTF. The chain combines TRBV6-5 with TRBJ1-2; unclear D gene. Germline CDR1 MNHEY, CDR2 SVGAGI. The V and J ends lost 5 bases and 8 bases respectively, with 15 bases between them. This CDR3 contains 13 residues.

The V gene is TRBV28, the J gene TRBJ2-7; 16 bases fit TRBD2. The length of the CDR3 is 17 residues. In germline, CDR1 is MDHEN, CDR2 SYDVKM. With V trimmed by 5 bases and J by 3 bases, 7 bases remained unmatched. CDR3 bases: TGTGCCAGCAGTACGGGACTAGCGGGAGGGCTCTTCTACGAGCAGTACTTC. This codes for CASSTGLAGGLFYEQYF.

The chain joins TRBV19 to TRBJ2-1; D call uncertain. The CDR3 spans 14 residues. Germline V gives CDR1 LNHDA, CDR2 SQIVND (reference sequence). V gave up 5 bases and J gave up 0 bases, with 8 bases separating them. DNA for the CDR3: TGTGCCAGTAGTTGGCTCTTCTCCTACAATGAGCAGTTCTTC. It specifies CASSWLFSYNEQFF.